These 7 T cell receptor beta chains came from one sample sequenced in a study of blood T cell repertoires in COVID-19. The assay was immunoSEQ multiplex PCR, and TCRdb's table has in-frame clones only and misses some. The sample includes around 120,000 clones, approximately 87% of them seen just once. Source material: peripheral blood. The receptors were sampled from a woman between 65 and 79 years old with acute or convalescent COVID-19.

The chain uses TRBV28 and TRBJ1-4; 10 positions agree with TRBD1. V lost 4 bases, J lost 6 bases, and 5 bases stayed unmatched. The CDR3 is made up of 15 amino acids. Germline-derived CDR1 and CDR2 are MDHEN and SYDVKM. CDR3 nucleotide sequence: TGTGCCAGCAGTTATCCGGGACAGGGGTATGAAAAACTGTTTTTT. Protein product: CASSYPGQGYEKLFF.

The rearrangement links TRBV29-1 to TRBJ1-2; TRBD1 aligns across 9 bases. The V gene's germline CDR1 is SQVTM and CDR2 ANQGSEA. J was trimmed by 0 bases and V by 6 bases; bases with no gene match: 14. The CDR3 is made up of 17 amino acids. Here the CDR3 DNA reads TGCAGCGTAGAAACAGGGGGCATAGGGGGCACTAACTATGGCTACACCTTC. Encoded protein: CSVETGGIGGTNYGYTF.

The J gene is TRBJ2-5, the V gene TRBV20-1, with 16 nucleotides matching TRBD2. This CDR3 comprises 18 residues. J lost 4 bases, V lost 3 bases, and 11 bases had no gene match. Per germline, CDR1 DFQATT and CDR2 SNEGSKA (reference sequence). The CDR3 DNA sequence: TGCAGTGCTAGTTACTCGGGACTAGCGGGGGGGTTATCAGAGACCCAGTACTTC. Translated, it gives CSASYSGLAGGLSETQYF.

This clone was counted a few times. The chain is built from TRBV7-3 and TRBJ2-2; D is perhaps TRBD2 (5 bases). V was trimmed by 1 base and J by 2 bases, leaving 20 bases between them. CDR1 SGHTA and CDR2 FQGTGA come from the germline V gene. The CDR3 loop spans 19 amino acids. The CDR3 nucleotides are TGTGCCAGCAGCTTAAAGGCCCCCCCCGGGCTAGCCAACACCGGGGAGCTGTTTTTT. Amino acid sequence: CASSLKAPPGLANTGELFF.

The chain uses TRBV19 and TRBJ1-2, with unresolved D. V lost 7 bases to trimming and J lost 5 bases, with 17 bases between them. The CDR3 is 14 amino acids. Looked up from germline, CDR1 is LNHDA and CDR2 is SQIVND (reference sequence). The DNA for the CDR3 is TGTGCCAGTAAATTCACCGGGATGTTGTATGGCTACACCTTC. Translated, it gives CASKFTGMLYGYTF.

The chain combines TRBV9 with TRBJ1-5, with 7 bases lining up with TRBD1. Per the germline V gene, CDR1 is SGDLS and CDR2 is YYNGEE. V lost 1 base and J lost 0; bases outside the gene matches: 1. This CDR3 contains 15 residues. Here the CDR3 reads CASSVQGDSNQPQHF. The CDR3 bases are TGTGCCAGCAGCGTACAGGGGGATAGCAATCAGCCCCAGCATTTT. The full variable domain, rest sourced from reference TRBV9 and TRBJ1-5, is DSGVTQTPKHLITATGQRVTLRCSPRSGDLSVYWYQQSLDQGLQFLIQYYNGEERAKGNILERFSAQQFPDLHSELNLSSLELGDSALYFCASSVQGDSNQPQHFGDGTRLSIL.

This clone occurred once. V gene TRBV28 combines with J gene TRBJ2-2; tentatively, D is TRBD2 (6 bases). Germline lookup yields CDR1 MDHEN and CDR2 SYDVKM. V lost 7 bases and J 0 bases, leaving 9 bases between the germline ends. CDR3 length: 14 amino acids. CDR3 loop: CASIRRANTGELFF. The CDR3 nucleotides read TGTGCCAGCATCAGGAGGGCGAACACCGGGGAGCTGTTTTTT.